The TCR beta chain described here comes from a study of T cells in localized non-small cell lung cancer. Study findings and constraints: Adjacent uninvolved lung had the highest clonality, suggesting focused antigen responses. The study detected a median about 57 of the top 100 tumor clones in adjacent lung. An association was observed between higher blood T cell density and longer overall survival. Sequencing involved a lone tumor region, leaving heterogeneity possible.

To note about this clone: The antigen remains unidentified.

The repertoire was sequenced with immunoSEQ multiplex PCR; TCRdb's copy has only in-frame clones and lacks some. The sample shows some 51,000 clones, 70% to 90% of them seen only once. The trim removed 3 bases at V and 8 bases at J, leaving 3 bases unmatched. Germline CDR1 and CDR2: LGHNA and YSLEER. The CDR3 runs to 15 residues. The sequence derives from a woman aged 35-70 years with stage I lung adenocarcinoma. Sequences were derived from peripheral blood, sampled before any cancer treatment. The chain couples TRBV4-3 to TRBJ1-6; 11 nucleotides line up with TRBD1. In DNA, the CDR3 is TGCGCCAGCAGCCACCGGGGACAGGGGGATTCACCCCTCCACTTT. Its protein product is CASSHRGQGDSPLHF.